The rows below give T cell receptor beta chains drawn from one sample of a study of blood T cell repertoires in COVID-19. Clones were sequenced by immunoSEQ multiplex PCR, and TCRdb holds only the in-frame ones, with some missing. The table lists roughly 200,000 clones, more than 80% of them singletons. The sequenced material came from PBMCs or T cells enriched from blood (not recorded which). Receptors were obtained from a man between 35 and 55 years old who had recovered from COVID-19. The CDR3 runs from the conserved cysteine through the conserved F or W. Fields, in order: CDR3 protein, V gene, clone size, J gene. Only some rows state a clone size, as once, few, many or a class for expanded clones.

CASSQDRLGGPGELFF	TRBV3-1/TRBV3-2	NA	TRBJ2-2
CASATSGGSYEQYF	TRBV12-5	NA	TRBJ2-7
CASSKGPKTGGNRENTIYF	TRBV21-1	NA	TRBJ1-3
CASSPPNQSNNSPLHF	TRBV18	NA	TRBJ1-6
CAAGDTAYEQYF	TRBV27	NA	TRBJ2-7
CASSLGTGNNQPQHF	TRBV5-1	NA	TRBJ1-5
CASSQEYQGIVETQYF	TRBV4-1	once	TRBJ2-5
CASRPRVDRGGNGTYGYTF	TRBV12-2	NA	TRBJ1-2
CASSESGGANEKLFF	TRBV2	NA	TRBJ1-4
CASSPTHTDFYGYTF	TRBV9	NA	TRBJ1-2
CASSQDRVRGYTF	TRBV4-1	NA	TRBJ1-2
CASSPDLPYEQYF	TRBV11-1	NA	TRBJ2-7
CASSLAGSLETQYF	TRBV28	NA	TRBJ2-5
CSVGGLGGELFF	TRBV29-1	once	TRBJ2-2
CASKGSGGGETQYF	TRBV6-5	NA	TRBJ2-5
CASSSLTLRAGYQPQHF	TRBV28	NA	TRBJ1-5
CASSAFAGVPSPLHF	TRBV28	NA	TRBJ1-6
CASSQFLGSGGYTF	TRBV16	NA	TRBJ1-2
CASRPDRGSNQPQHF	TRBV2	once	TRBJ1-5
CASIPSNSTEAFF	TRBV11-3	NA	TRBJ1-1
CSASNSGAGNTIYF	TRBV20-1	NA	TRBJ1-3
CASSGAGSSYNSPLHF	TRBV7-9	few	TRBJ1-6
CASSLEQLNTEAFF	TRBV11-2	NA	TRBJ1-1
CASTITGEGYTF	TRBV3-1/TRBV3-2	NA	TRBJ1-2
CASSLAPNQGYYEQYF	TRBV5-1	NA	TRBJ2-7
CASSSRGAYNEQFF	TRBV9	NA	TRBJ2-1
CASSLRRQGELYGYTF	TRBV7-2	NA	TRBJ1-2
CASTLRGTPIPEAFF	TRBV2	NA	TRBJ1-1
CASSLEAGGKLFF	TRBV5-1	NA	TRBJ1-4
CASSEGGRETQYF	TRBV19	NA	TRBJ2-5
CASSYNYEQYF	TRBV3-1/TRBV3-2	NA	TRBJ2-7
CASSSGQGAQPFFDYGYTF	TRBV5-6	NA	TRBJ1-2
CASSLVAAASYEQYF	TRBV11-2	NA	TRBJ2-7
CASSRDRVNTEAFF	TRBV6-5	NA	TRBJ1-1
CASSFTNRMTGPTSYNEQFF	TRBV5-1	NA	TRBJ2-1
CASSVGLDLSYEQYF	TRBV9	NA	TRBJ2-7
CASSPTGTGPFGNQPQHF	TRBV27	NA	TRBJ1-5
CASRRWSRGITDTQYF	TRBV7-8	NA	TRBJ2-3
CASTPGPKVEAFF	TRBV28	once	TRBJ1-1
CASSPMENEQFF	TRBV4-1	NA	TRBJ2-1
CASSLGTGGNQPQHF	TRBV11-2	NA	TRBJ1-5
CATSEGPSYGYTF	TRBV24-1	NA	TRBJ1-2
CASSLVLSSYNEQFF	TRBV28	NA	TRBJ2-1
CASSLGSNYGYTF	TRBV13	NA	TRBJ1-2
CAISEDRGTSYGYTF	TRBV10-3	few	TRBJ1-2
CASRTTSRSYNEQFF	TRBV19	NA	TRBJ2-1
CASSKRSGTGVGDTQYF	TRBV21-1	NA	TRBJ2-3
CASSTGQGDRGYTF	TRBV6-5	NA	TRBJ1-2
CAWTLTRTRVEAFF	TRBV30	NA	TRBJ1-1
CASSTTGGNNEKLFF	TRBV21-1	once	TRBJ1-4
CASSPRTGGTEAFF	TRBV5-1	NA	TRBJ1-1